Sequencing of this TCR beta chain was carried out in a study of cytomegalovirus exposure and HLA in healthy donors. V lost 1 base and J lost 1, with 5 bases in between. Per germline, CDR1 SGHNT and CDR2 YENEEA. The CDR3 sequence is 14 residues long. Whereas donors were nominally healthy upon sampling, unrecorded immune exposures were probable. The study, taken as a whole, reports: Later genetic work tied a missense DCLRE1C variant to beta-chain V and J trimming.

With regard to this clone: As yet, its antigen is unknown.

Vbeta (60) and Jbeta (13) primers were used in the PCR. Study processing details: A follow-up analysis tallied approximately 85 million unique TCR beta chains, roughly 10 million shared. The table came from immunoSEQ multiplex PCR; TCRdb's copy has only in-frame clones and leaves some out. The DNA was the basis for D and trimming; V, J and clone size are from that table. The table lists approximately 220,000 clones, about 80% of them singletons. The V call is TRBV11-3, the J call TRBJ1-3; D gene uncertain. The source of this sequence is a middle-aged man in good health and CMV-seropositive. Sequencing was performed on PBMCs. CDR3 DNA: TGTGCCAGCAGCTTAGTACTTTCTGGAAACACCATATATTTT. It yields the protein CASSLVLSGNTIYF. The whole variable domain, filled in from reference TRBV11-3 and TRBJ1-3, reads EAGVVQSPRYKIIEKKQPVAFWCNPISGHNTLYWYLQNLGQGPELLIRYENEEAVDDSQLPKDRFSAERLKGVDSTLKIQPAELGDSAVYLCASSLVLSGNTIYFGEGSWLTVV.